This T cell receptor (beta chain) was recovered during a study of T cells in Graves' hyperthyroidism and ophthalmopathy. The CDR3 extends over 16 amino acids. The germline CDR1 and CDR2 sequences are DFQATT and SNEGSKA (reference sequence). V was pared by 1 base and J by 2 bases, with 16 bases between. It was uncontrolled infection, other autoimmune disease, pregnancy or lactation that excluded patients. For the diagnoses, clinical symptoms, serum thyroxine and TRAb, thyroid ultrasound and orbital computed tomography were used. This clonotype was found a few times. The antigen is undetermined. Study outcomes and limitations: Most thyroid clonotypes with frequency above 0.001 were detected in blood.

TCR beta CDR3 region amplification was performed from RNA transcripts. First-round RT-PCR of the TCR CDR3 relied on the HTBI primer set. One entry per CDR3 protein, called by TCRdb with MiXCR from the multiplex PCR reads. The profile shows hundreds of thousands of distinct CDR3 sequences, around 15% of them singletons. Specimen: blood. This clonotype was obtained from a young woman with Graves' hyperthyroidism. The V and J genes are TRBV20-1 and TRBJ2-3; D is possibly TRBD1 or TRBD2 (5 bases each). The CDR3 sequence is CSARAWGTMHTDTQYF. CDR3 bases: TGCAGTGCTAGAGCCTGGGGGACCATGCACACAGATACGCAGTATTTT.